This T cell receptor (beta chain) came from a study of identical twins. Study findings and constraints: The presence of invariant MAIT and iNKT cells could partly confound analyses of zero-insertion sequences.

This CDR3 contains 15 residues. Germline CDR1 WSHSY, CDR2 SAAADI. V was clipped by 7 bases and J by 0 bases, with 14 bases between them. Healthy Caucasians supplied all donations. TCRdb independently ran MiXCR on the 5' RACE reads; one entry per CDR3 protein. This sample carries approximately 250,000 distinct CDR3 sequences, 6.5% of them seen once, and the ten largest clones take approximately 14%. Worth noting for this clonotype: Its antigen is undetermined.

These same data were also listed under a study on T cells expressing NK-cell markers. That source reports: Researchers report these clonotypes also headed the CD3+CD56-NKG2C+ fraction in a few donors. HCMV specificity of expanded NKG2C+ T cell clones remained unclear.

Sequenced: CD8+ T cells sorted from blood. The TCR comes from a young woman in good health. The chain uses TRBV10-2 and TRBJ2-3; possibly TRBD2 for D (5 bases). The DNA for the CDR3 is TGCGCCAGCACGTTGGGGAGTCTGAGCACAGATACGCAGTATTTT. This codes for CASTLGSLSTDTQYF.